The clone carrying this TCR beta chain was detected ten times or more. The target antigen is unknown. This record belongs to a study of regulatory T cells in long-lasting Graves disease. General study results and limits: Those with persistent Graves' had less TCR diversity than newly diagnosed patients. Samples came from peripheral blood alone, without thyroid tissue.

Trimming took 3 bases from V and 5 from J, leaving 10 bases between them. This CDR3 region has 12 residues. Looked up from germline, CDR1 is DFQATT and CDR2 is SNEGSKA (reference sequence). Regarding time point: persistent/refractory GD, antithyroid drugs over 5 years with positive TRAb. Extracted RNA from PBMCs served as the source of the TCR library. Blood from the periphery, nine milliliters in all, was drawn into EDTA tubes. In building TCR beta libraries, iRepertoire HTBI primers were used together with Arm-PCR of CDR3 regions. In TCRdb, the multiplex PCR reads were re-called with MiXCR into one record per CDR3 protein. Among 400,000 to 500,000 distinct CDR3 sequences listed, approximately 23% were seen once.

The material was peripheral blood mononuclear cells (PBMCs), obtained when the disease was refractory, from a patient treated with antithyroid drugs. The clonotype was recovered from a female donor with Graves disease. This chain connects TRBV20-1 to TRBJ2-5, with a tentative D call TRBD1 (5 bases). CDR3 DNA: TGCAGTGCTAGCGGCAGGGTGGAGACCCAGTACTTC. Protein: CSASGRVETQYF.